The 25 T cell receptor beta chains below all came from one sample that was sequenced in a study of blood T cells in healthy people across ages. Then a second PCR, running about 7 to 11 cycles, was carried out with a sample-barcoded 5' primer and a J-beta primer mix. TCRdb itself ran the 5' RACE reads through MiXCR, one entry per CDR3 protein. Of under 2,000,000 distinct CDR3 sequences in the sample, around half were seen once. The specimen sequenced was blood. Source of these receptors: a woman aged 40 to 50 in good health.

The rearrangement joins TRBV29-1 to TRBJ1-1; possible D gene TRBD1, 5 bases. CDR1 is SQVTM, CDR2 ANQGSEA, per germline. V dropped 8 bases and J dropped 1 base, with 11 bases sitting between them. The CDR3 is 12 residues long. DNA of the CDR3: TGCAGCCTATACGACAGGAACACTGAAGCTTTCTTT. It yields the protein CSLYDRNTEAFF.

V is TRBV5-1 and J is TRBJ2-7; 11 nucleotides align to TRBD1. Trimming cost V 5 bases and J 0 bases; bases outside gene matches: 10. Germline V CDR1 and CDR2: SGHRS, YFSETQ. This CDR3 is built from 17 residues. The CDR3: CASRTGTGGFSSYEQYF. CDR3 DNA: TGCGCCAGCAGGACCGGGACAGGGGGTTTCTCCTCCTACGAGCAGTACTTC.

The chain links TRBV7-2 to TRBJ2-3; 7 nucleotides agree with TRBD2. In germline, CDR1 is SGHTA, CDR2 FQGNSA. V was clipped by 2 bases and J by 2 bases; unmatched bases: 10. The CDR3 spans 17 residues. Here the CDR3 reads CASSLRDYLMATDTQYF. DNA of the CDR3: TGTGCCAGCAGCTTAAGGGACTACCTAATGGCCACAGATACGCAGTATTTT.

This chain links TRBV5-1 with TRBJ2-2; TRBD1 agrees at 7 bases. Germline CDR1 SGHRS, CDR2 YFSETQ. The CDR3 consists of 17 residues. V gave up 2 bases and J gave up 4 bases; unmatched junction bases: 11. The CDR3 reads CASSFQPGTVSTGELFF. CDR3 DNA: TGCGCCAGCAGCTTCCAGCCTGGGACAGTATCCACCGGGGAGCTGTTTTTT.

This clonotype showed up just a few times. The chain carries TRBV7-2 and TRBJ2-7, with TRBD1 matching over 8 bases. V was pared by 5 bases and J by 2 bases, with 8 bases of the junction left unmatched. The CDR3 extends over 15 amino acids. In germline, CDR1 is SGHTA, CDR2 FQGNSA. The CDR3 nucleotides read TGTGCCAGCAGCACCCAACAGGGGGGCCCCTACGAGCAGTACTTC. Encoded protein: CASSTQQGGPYEQYF. Looking up the rest from reference TRBV7-2 and TRBJ2-7 gives the full variable domain: GAGVSQSPSNKVTEKGKDVELRCDPISGHTALYWYRQSLGQGLEFLIYFQGNSAPDKSGLPSDRFSAERTGGSVSTLTIQRTQQEDSAVYLCASSTQQGGPYEQYFGPGTRLTVT.

The V and J genes are TRBV5-1 and TRBJ1-4; a weak D match, TRBD1 (5 bases). The CDR3 runs to 14 residues. The V gene's germline CDR1 is SGHRS and CDR2 YFSETQ. V lost 7 bases and J lost 6, with 16 bases in between. CDR3 sequence reads: CASRGSRVDEKLFF. The CDR3, as DNA: TGCGCCAGCCGTGGCAGCAGGGTAGATGAAAAACTGTTTTTT.

This clonotype occurred a few times. The chain links TRBV20-1 to TRBJ2-7; D gene uncertain. This CDR3 spans 14 amino acids. Between the trimmed V and J ends, which lost 1 base and 0 bases, there was a span of 10 bases. Germline CDR1 is DFQATT and CDR2 is SNEGSKA (reference sequence). CDR3 in amino acids: CSARATRSSYEQYF. The CDR3 nucleotides read TGCAGTGCTAGAGCGACACGGAGCTCCTACGAGCAGTACTTC.

The chain recombines TRBV11-2 with TRBJ2-3, with D perhaps TRBD1 or TRBD2 (5 bases each). The V and J ends lost 6 bases and 5 bases respectively, with 18 bases between them. Germline loops: CDR1 SGHAT, CDR2 FQNNGV. The CDR3 is 15 residues long. For the CDR3, the DNA is TGTGCCAGCAGACGAGCGAGGGGCGGAGAAGATACGCAGTATTTT. Translation: CASRRARGGEDTQYF. The entire variable domain, with the rest obtained from reference TRBV11-2 and TRBJ2-3, is as follows: EAGVAQSPRYKIIEKRQSVAFWCNPISGHATLYWYQQILGQGPKLLIQFQNNGVVDDSQLPKDRFSAERLKGVDSTLKIQPAKLEDSAVYLCASRRARGGEDTQYFGPGTRLTVL.

The chain joins TRBV28 to TRBJ2-2; a weak D match, TRBD1 (5 bases). Between the trimmed V and J ends, which lost 2 bases and 0 bases, there was a span of 10 bases. The germline CDR1 and CDR2 sequences are MDHEN and SYDVKM. The CDR3 loop spans 16 amino acids. The CDR3 reads CASSLPTAANTGELFF. CDR3 nucleotide sequence: TGTGCCAGCAGTTTACCGACAGCCGCGAACACCGGGGAGCTGTTTTTT.

The CDR3 sequence is CSAFPTVIFNYGYTF. The CDR3 DNA is TGCAGTGCTTTCCCGACAGTCATATTTAACTATGGCTACACCTTC. The J gene is TRBJ1-2, the V gene TRBV20-1, with D possibly being TRBD1 (5 bases). The CDR3 is 15 residues long. V lost 5 bases and J 1 base, leaving 17 bases between the germline ends. The V gene's germline CDR1 is DFQATT and CDR2 SNEGSKA (reference sequence).

V gene TRBV4-3 combines with J gene TRBJ1-2, with D perhaps matching TRBD1 (5 bases). V lost 4 bases, J lost 8 bases, and 17 bases lay in between. This CDR3 contains 14 residues. Per the germline V gene, CDR1 is LGHNA and CDR2 is YSLEER. In DNA form, the CDR3 reads TGCGCCAGCAGCCTCTTGACAGCCTCCTACGGCTACACCTTC. It codes for CASSLLTASYGYTF.

The table lists this clonotype with a few counts. V usage is TRBV20-1 and J usage is TRBJ2-4, with unresolved D. The CDR3 spans 11 residues. The V end was cut by 0 bases, the J end by 12 bases, with 9 bases between. The germline V gene has CDR1 DFQATT and CDR2 SNEGSKA (reference sequence). The CDR3 protein is CSARDSPAQYF. CDR3 bases: TGCAGTGCTAGAGATTCCCCCGCTCAGTACTTC.

The rearrangement links TRBV24-1 to TRBJ2-5, with 8 bases fitting TRBD2. This CDR3 has 15 amino acids. The V gene's germline CDR1 is KGHDR and CDR2 SFDVKD. J lost 7 bases, V lost 4 bases, and 10 bases had no gene match. CDR3 nucleotides: TGTGCCACCAGTGACCCAGGGACTAGTCGAGGGACCCAGTACTTC. As protein: CATSDPGTSRGTQYF.

The V call is TRBV12-3 or TRBV12-4, the J call TRBJ2-7, with 13 bases fitting TRBD2. The CDR3 contains 17 residues. Trimming cost V 6 bases and J 2 bases; bases outside gene matches: 10. The CDR3 nucleotides are TGTGCCAGCAGCCGCCCGGGGACTAGCGGGGTAACCTACGAGCAGTACTTC. Translating it yields CASSRPGTSGVTYEQYF.

This sequence joins TRBV4-3 and TRBJ1-4; 8 bases map to TRBD1. Germline V gives CDR1 LGHNA, CDR2 YSLEER. The CDR3 has 16 amino acids. The J segment lost 7 bases and the V segment lost 3 bases, leaving 10 bases of the junction unmatched. The CDR3 is CASSHARDRRGEKLFF. The CDR3 coding sequence is TGCGCCAGCAGCCACGCGCGGGACAGGCGCGGTGAAAAACTGTTTTTT.

This clonotype was seen more than once but under ten times. This chain connects TRBV4-1 to TRBJ1-1; D unresolved. Looked up from germline, CDR1 is MGHRA and CDR2 is YSYEKL. The ends were cut back, 4 bases at V and 6 bases at J, with 12 bases in the middle. The CDR3 contains 13 residues. CDR3 nucleotide sequence: TGCGCCAGCAGCCCCCTACTTTGGGCTGAAGCTTTCTTT. Residues: CASSPLLWAEAFF.

This sequence joins TRBV29-1 and TRBJ2-1; unclear D gene. This CDR3 has 14 residues. Trimming shortened V by 1 base and J by 0 bases, and 7 bases separated the two germline ends. The germline V gene has CDR1 SQVTM and CDR2 ANQGSEA. CDR3 in amino acids: CSVEVSSSYNEQFF. The CDR3 DNA is TGCAGCGTTGAAGTTTCTAGCTCCTACAATGAGCAGTTCTTC.

The genes are TRBV2 and TRBJ2-5; 8 nucleotides align to TRBD1. Germline loops: CDR1 SNHLY, CDR2 FYNNEI. Trimming took 3 bases from V and 1 from J; bases not matched to a gene: 7. The CDR3 has 16 amino acids. The CDR3 reads CASSDTGQGFQETQYF. The CDR3 region has the DNA TGTGCCAGCAGTGATACCGGACAGGGTTTCCAAGAGACCCAGTACTTC.

This clonotype appeared a few times. CDR3 in DNA: TGTGCCAGCAGCTCGGACGGCTACGACTATGGCTACACCTTC. Protein product: CASSSDGYDYGYTF. This chain joins TRBV11-2 and TRBJ1-2; no clear D. Trimming pared 4 bases from V and 3 bases from J, leaving 12 bases between. Germline CDR1 and CDR2: SGHAT and FQNNGV. The CDR3 consists of 14 residues.

V gene TRBV7-8 combines with J gene TRBJ1-5; 8 bases align to TRBD1. J lost 7 bases, V lost 5 bases, and 10 bases had no gene match. Per germline, CDR1 SGHVS and CDR2 FQNEAQ. The CDR3 runs 15 residues. CDR3 in amino acids: CASSTQTGDGQPQHF. The CDR3 region has the DNA TGTGCCAGCAGCACCCAGACAGGGGATGGGCAGCCCCAGCATTTT.

J is TRBJ2-7 and V is TRBV7-9, with a weak D call TRBD2 (5 bases). The J call may be incorrect, as the DNA end agrees better with TRBJ2-5. Germline V gene lookup returns CDR1 SEHNR and CDR2 FQNEAQ (reference sequence). This CDR3 has 16 residues. CDR3 sequence reads: CASSLESGIWEETQYF. The CDR3 DNA reads TGTGCCAGCAGCTTAGAATCGGGGATTTGGGAAGAGACCCAGTACTTC.

V usage is TRBV13 and J usage is TRBJ2-5; no firm D call. The CDR3 spans 14 residues. The V end was cut by 1 base, the J end by 4 bases, with 10 bases between. The V gene's germline CDR1 is PRHDT and CDR2 FYEKMQ (reference sequence). CDR3 bases: TGTGCCAGCAGCTTAGAGGGCATGAGAGAGACCCAGTACTTC. Translating it yields CASSLEGMRETQYF. The full variable domain, completed using reference TRBV13 and TRBJ2-5, is AAGVIQSPRHLIKEKRETATLKCYPIPRHDTVYWYQQGPGQDPQFLISFYEKMQSDKGSIPDRFSAQQFSDYHSELNMSSLELGDSALYFCASSLEGMRETQYFGPGTRLLVL.

The V gene is TRBV14, the J gene TRBJ2-5; 12 nucleotides line up with TRBD1. Per the germline V gene, CDR1 is SGHDN and CDR2 is FVKESK. Germline trimming cut 4 bases from V and 5 bases from J; bases unmatched to any gene: 8. The CDR3 is 16 amino acids. The CDR3 loop is CASSPGTGGLYETQYF. The CDR3 region has the DNA TGTGCCAGCAGCCCCGGGACAGGGGGCCTTTATGAGACCCAGTACTTC. Full variable domain (remainder filled in from reference TRBV14 and TRBJ2-5): EAGVTQFPSHSVIEKGQTVTLRCDPISGHDNLYWYRRVMGKEIKFLLHFVKESKQDESGMPNNRFLAERTGGTYSTLKVQPAELEDSGVYFCASSPGTGGLYETQYFGPGTRLLVL.

This clonotype was recorded a few times. The rearrangement uses TRBV3-1 and TRBJ2-1, with 9 bases that match TRBD2. The J segment lost 9 bases and the V segment lost 0 bases, leaving 6 bases of the junction unmatched. Germline CDR1 is LGHDT and CDR2 is YNNKEL (reference sequence). There are 15 residues in the CDR3. CDR3 protein: CASSQDRTSEPEQFF. The CDR3 coding sequence is TGTGCCAGCAGCCAAGATAGGACTAGCGAACCTGAGCAGTTCTTC.

This clonotype was counted once. The chain uses TRBV20-1 and TRBJ2-1; 7 bases agree with TRBD1. Germline V lookup: CDR1 DFQATT, CDR2 SNEGSKA (reference sequence). The CDR3 has 13 residues. Losses at the gene ends were 6 bases for V and 4 bases for J; bases not matched to a gene: 6. In nucleotides, the CDR3 is TGCAGTGCAAGGGACAGTACTTACAATGAGCAGTTCTTC. Translating it yields CSARDSTYNEQFF.